These T cell receptor beta chains were read from a single sample in a study of blood T cell repertoires in COVID-19. Only in-frame clones appear in the TCRdb table, and some are missing; sequencing was by immunoSEQ multiplex PCR. The sample comprises 250,000 to 300,000 clones, 65% to 90% of which are singletons, and roughly 5.3% rests with the top ten. The sample consisted of peripheral blood. These receptors were taken from a man between 45 and 60 years old with active or convalescent COVID-19. Each CDR3 is given with its conserved first and last residue. Fields, in order: J gene, V gene, CDR3 protein.

TRBJ2-7 | TRBV2 | CASRGLTDGEEQYF
TRBJ2-1 | TRBV7-2 | CASSRDYLRATHEQFF
TRBJ2-7 | TRBV5-1 | CASRERAGYEQYF
TRBJ1-1 | TRBV10-3 | CAIGGGGNTEAFF
TRBJ1-2 | TRBV27 | CASRTGGQGYTF
TRBJ2-7 | TRBV2 | CASSEGGTGFYEQYF
TRBJ1-5 | TRBV10-3 | CAISDGREPNQPQHF
TRBJ2-1 | TRBV6-6 | CASSRNGLAGDNEQFF
TRBJ1-1 | TRBV18 | CASSPPGRGSYTEAFF
TRBJ1-5 | TRBV19 | CASRKQGPNQPQHF
TRBJ2-1 | TRBV9 | CASSQRLAGKNEQFF
TRBJ2-1 | TRBV5-1 | CASRNPSTEQFF
TRBJ2-7 | TRBV7-8 | CASSFIVGTGRVEQYF
TRBJ1-1 | TRBV29-1 | CSVLPQAGVDLGTEAFF
TRBJ1-1 | TRBV6-1 | CASSEWGAPGGFF
TRBJ1-2 | TRBV27 | CASSARCHGYTF
TRBJ2-3 | TRBV5-4 | CASSLGGAGGSADTQYF
TRBJ1-4 | TRBV24-1 | CATSDARQGASEKLFF
TRBJ1-2 | TRBV5-1 | CASSPGTGGYGYTF
TRBJ1-2 | TRBV6-6 | CASRGGGQGNYGYTF
TRBJ1-1 | TRBV6-5 | CASSFRRQGGTEAFF
TRBJ2-7 | TRBV5-1 | CASSPGQGAAYEQYF
TRBJ2-7 | TRBV3-1/TRBV3-2 | CASSPLAGAPSDEQYF
TRBJ1-5 | TRBV19 | CASSNPSAGSNQPQHF